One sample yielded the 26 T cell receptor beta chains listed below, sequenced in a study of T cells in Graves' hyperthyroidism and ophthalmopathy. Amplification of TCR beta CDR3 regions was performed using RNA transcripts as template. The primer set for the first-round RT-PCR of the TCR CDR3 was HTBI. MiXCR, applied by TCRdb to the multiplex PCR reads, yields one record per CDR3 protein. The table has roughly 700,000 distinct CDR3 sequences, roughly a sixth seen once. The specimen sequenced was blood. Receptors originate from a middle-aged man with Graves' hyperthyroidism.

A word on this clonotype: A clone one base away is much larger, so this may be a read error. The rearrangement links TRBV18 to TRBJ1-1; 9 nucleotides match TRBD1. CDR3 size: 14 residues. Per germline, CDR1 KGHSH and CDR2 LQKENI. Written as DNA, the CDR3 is TGTGCCATCTCACCACAGGGGGCGAGCACTGAAGCTTTCTTT. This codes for CAISPQGASTEAFF.

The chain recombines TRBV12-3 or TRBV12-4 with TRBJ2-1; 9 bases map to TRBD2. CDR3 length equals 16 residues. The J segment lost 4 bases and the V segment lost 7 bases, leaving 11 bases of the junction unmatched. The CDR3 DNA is TGTGCCAGCATTCTATCGACTAGCGGCATATACAATGAGCAGTTCTTC. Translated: CASILSTSGIYNEQFF.

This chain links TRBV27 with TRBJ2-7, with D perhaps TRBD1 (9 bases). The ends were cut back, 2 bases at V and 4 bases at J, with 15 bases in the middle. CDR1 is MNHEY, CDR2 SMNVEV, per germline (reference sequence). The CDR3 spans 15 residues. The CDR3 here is CASSLRSGTGYEQYF. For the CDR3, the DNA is TGTGCCAGCAGTTTACGTAGCGGGACAGGGTACGAGCAGTACTTC.

The CDR3 nucleotides read TGTGCCAGCAGTTACTCAGCGCGGAGAGGCACTGAAGCTTTCTTT. This codes for CASSYSARRGTEAFF. The chain carries TRBV6-5 and TRBJ1-1; D remains unclear. Trimming took 0 bases from V and 4 from J, leaving 12 bases between them. The CDR3 consists of 15 residues. Germline V lookup: CDR1 MNHEY, CDR2 SVGAGI.

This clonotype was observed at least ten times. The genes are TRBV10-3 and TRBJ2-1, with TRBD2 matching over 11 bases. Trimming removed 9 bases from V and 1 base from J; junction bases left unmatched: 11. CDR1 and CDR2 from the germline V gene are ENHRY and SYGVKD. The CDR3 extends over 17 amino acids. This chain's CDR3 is CAIRLAGGPESYNEQFF. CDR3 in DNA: TGTGCCATAAGGTTAGCGGGAGGGCCCGAATCCTACAATGAGCAGTTCTTC.

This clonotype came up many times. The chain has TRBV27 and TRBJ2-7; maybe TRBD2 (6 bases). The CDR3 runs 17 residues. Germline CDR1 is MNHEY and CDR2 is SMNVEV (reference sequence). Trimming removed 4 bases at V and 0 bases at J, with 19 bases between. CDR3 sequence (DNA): TGTGCCAGCAGTTCGCGGAGGAGGGAAAGGAGCTCCTACGAGCAGTACTTC. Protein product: CASSSRRRERSSYEQYF.

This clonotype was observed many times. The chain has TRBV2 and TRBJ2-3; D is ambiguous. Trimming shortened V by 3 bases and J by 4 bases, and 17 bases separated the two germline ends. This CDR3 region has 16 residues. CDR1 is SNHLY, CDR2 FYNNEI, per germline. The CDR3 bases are TGTGCCAGCAGTGAGCGTGGCGCCTATCTTGCAGATACGCAGTATTTT. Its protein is CASSERGAYLADTQYF.

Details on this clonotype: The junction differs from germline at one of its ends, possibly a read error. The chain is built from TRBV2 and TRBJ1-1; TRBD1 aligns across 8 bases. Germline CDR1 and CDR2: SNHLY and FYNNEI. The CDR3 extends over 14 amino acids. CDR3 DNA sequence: TGTGCCAGCAGTGCGACAGGGGAGGGCACTGTAGCTTTCTTT. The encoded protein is CASSATGEGTVAFF.

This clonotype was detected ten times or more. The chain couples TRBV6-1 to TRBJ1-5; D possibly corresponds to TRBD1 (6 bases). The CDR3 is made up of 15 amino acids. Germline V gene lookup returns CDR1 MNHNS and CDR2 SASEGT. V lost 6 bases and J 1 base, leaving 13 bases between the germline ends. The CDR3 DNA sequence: TGTGCCAGCAGACCCACAGGGTCGAGCAATCAGCCCCAGCATTTT. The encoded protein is CASRPTGSSNQPQHF.

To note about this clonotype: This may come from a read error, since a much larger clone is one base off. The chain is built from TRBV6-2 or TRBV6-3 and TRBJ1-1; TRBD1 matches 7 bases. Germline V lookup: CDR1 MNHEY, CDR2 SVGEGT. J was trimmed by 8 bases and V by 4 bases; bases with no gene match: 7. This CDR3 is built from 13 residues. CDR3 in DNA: TGTGCCAGCAGTTTGGCAGGGGGAGTGGAAGCTTTCTTT. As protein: CASSLAGGVEAFF.

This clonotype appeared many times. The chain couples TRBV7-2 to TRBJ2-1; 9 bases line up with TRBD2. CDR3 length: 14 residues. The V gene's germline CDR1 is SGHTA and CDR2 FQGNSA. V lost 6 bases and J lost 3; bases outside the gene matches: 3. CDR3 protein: CASRPSGNYNEQFF. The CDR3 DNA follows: TGTGCCAGCAGGCCTAGCGGGAACTACAATGAGCAGTTCTTC.

The CDR3 DNA reads TGTGCCTGGAGTGCTGGTGGAAGTCAGCCCCAGCATTTT. Protein: CAWSAGGSQPQHF. The V call is TRBV30, the J call TRBJ1-5; no reliable D call. V lost 1 base to trimming and J lost 6 bases, with 10 bases between them. CDR3 length equals 13 residues. Germline V gene sequence: CDR1 GTSNPN, CDR2 SVGIG (reference sequence).

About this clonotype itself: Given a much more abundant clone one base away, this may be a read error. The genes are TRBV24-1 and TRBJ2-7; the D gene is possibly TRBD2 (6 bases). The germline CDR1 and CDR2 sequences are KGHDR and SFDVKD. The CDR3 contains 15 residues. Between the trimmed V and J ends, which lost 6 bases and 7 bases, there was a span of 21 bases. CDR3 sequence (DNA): TGTGCCACCAGTTTTTCGGGAGTCAAGTTGAGTGAGCAGTACTTC. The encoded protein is CATSFSGVKLSEQYF.

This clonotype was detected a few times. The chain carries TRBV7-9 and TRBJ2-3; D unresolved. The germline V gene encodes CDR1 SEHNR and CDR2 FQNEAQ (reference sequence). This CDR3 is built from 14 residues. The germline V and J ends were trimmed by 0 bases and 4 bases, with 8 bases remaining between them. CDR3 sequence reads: CASSLAGSPDTQYF. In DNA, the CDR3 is TGTGCCAGCAGCTTAGCGGGATCCCCAGATACGCAGTATTTT.

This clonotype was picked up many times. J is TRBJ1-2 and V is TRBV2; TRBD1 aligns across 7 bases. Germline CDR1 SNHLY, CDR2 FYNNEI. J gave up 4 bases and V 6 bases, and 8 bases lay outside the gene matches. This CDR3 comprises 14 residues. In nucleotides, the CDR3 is TGTGCCAGCAGGGCGACAGGGCATGGCTATGGCTACACCTTC. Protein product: CASRATGHGYGYTF.

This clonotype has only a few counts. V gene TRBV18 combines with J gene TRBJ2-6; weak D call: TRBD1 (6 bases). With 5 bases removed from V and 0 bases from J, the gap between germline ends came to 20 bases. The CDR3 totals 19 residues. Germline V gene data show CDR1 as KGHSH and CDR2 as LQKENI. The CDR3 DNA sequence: TGTGCCAGCTCAGCAACAGGGCCCTATACATTCTCTGGGGCCAACGTCCTGACTTTC. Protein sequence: CASSATGPYTFSGANVLTF. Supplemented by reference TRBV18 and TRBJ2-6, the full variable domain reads NAGVMQNPRHLVRRRGQEARLRCSPMKGHSHVYWYRQLPEEGLKFMVYLQKENIIDESGMPKERFSAEFPKEGPSILRIQQVVRGDSAAYFCASSATGPYTFSGANVLTFGAGSRLTVL.

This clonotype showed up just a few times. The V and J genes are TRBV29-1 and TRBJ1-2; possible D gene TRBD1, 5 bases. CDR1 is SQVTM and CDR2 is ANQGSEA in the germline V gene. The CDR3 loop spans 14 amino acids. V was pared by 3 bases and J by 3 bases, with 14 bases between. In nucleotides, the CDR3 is TGCAGCGTTGAGACCCCGGGACGGCACTATGGCTACACCTTC. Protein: CSVETPGRHYGYTF.

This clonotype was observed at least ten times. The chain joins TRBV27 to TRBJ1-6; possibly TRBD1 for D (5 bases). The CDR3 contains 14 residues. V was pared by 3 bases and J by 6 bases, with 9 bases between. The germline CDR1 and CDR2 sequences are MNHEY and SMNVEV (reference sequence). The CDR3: CASSFQGPNSPLHF. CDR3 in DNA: TGTGCCAGCAGTTTCCAGGGTCCTAATTCACCCCTCCACTTT.

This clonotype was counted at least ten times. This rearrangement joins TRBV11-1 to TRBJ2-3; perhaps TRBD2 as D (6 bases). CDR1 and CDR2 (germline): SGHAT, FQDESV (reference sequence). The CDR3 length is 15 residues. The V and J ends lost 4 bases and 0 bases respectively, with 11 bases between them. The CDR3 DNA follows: TGTGCCAGCAGCTCGTTAGCGGAGAGCACAGATACGCAGTATTTT. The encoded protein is CASSSLAESTDTQYF.

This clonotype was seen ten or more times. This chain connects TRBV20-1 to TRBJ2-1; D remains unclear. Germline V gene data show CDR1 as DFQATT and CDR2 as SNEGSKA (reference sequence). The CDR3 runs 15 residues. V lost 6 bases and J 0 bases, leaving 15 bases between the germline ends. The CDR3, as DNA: TGCAGTGCGGAGCTCCTTCGGGTCTCCTACAATGAGCAGTTCTTC. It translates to CSAELLRVSYNEQFF.

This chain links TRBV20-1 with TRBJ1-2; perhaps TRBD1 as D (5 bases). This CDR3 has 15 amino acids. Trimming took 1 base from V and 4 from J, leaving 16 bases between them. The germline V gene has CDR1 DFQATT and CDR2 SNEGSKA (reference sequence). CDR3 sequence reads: CSARVPGTYLYGYTF. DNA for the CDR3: TGCAGTGCTAGAGTCCCTGGGACCTACCTCTATGGCTACACCTTC.

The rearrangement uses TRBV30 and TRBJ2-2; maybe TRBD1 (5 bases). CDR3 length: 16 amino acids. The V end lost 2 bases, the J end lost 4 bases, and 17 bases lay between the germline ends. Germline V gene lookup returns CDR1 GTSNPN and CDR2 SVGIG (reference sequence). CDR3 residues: CAWSLDILRGTGELFF. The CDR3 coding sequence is TGTGCCTGGAGTCTGGACATCCTAAGGGGCACCGGGGAGCTGTTTTTT.

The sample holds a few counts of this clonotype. This chain's CDR3 is CASSPAQTGGRYGYTF. The DNA for the CDR3 is TGTGCCAGCTCACCAGCTCAAACCGGGGGACGCTATGGCTACACCTTC. This chain joins TRBV18 and TRBJ1-2; TRBD1 might be the D (5 bases). Per germline, CDR1 KGHSH and CDR2 LQKENI. Trimming cost V 2 bases and J 4 bases, with 17 bases left between them. The CDR3 totals 16 residues.

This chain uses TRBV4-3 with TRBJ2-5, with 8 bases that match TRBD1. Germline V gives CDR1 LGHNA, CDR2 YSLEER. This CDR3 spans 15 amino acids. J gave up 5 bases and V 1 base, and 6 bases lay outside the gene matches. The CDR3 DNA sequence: TGCGCCAGCAGCCAAGGGACAGGGTCAGGGGAGACCCAGTACTTC. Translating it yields CASSQGTGSGETQYF.

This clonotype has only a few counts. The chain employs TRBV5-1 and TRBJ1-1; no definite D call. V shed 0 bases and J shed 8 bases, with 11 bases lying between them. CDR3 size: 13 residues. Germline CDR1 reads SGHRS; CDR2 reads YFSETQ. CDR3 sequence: CASSLGSPMEAFF. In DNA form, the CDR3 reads TGCGCCAGCAGCTTGGGTTCGCCCATGGAAGCTTTCTTT.

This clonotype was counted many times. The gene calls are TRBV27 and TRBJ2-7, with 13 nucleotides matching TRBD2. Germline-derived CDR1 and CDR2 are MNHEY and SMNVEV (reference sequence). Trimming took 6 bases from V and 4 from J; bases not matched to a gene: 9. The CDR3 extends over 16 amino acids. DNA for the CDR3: TGTGCCAGCAGACTACAGACTAGCGGGAGGCTATACGAGCAGTACTTC. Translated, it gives CASRLQTSGRLYEQYF.